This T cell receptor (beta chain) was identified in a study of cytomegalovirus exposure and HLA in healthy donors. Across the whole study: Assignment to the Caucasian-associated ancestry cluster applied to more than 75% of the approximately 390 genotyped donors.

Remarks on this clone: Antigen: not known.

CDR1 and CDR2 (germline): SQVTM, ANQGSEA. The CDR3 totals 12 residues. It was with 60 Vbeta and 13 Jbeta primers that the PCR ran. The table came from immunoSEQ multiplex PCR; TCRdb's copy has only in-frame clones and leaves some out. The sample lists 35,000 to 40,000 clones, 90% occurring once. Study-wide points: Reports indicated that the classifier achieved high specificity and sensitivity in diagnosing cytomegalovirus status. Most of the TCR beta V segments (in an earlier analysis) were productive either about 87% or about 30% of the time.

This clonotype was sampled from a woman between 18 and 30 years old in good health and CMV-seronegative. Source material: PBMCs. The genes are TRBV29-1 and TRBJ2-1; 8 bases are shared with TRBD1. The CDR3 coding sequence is TGCACCGGACAGGGACGGGTGAATGAGCAGTTCTTC. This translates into CTGQGRVNEQFF.